A selection of T cell receptor beta chains follows, all from one sample in a study of blood T cell repertoires in COVID-19. Some clones are missing from TCRdb's copy, which holds only in-frame ones; the method was immunoSEQ multiplex PCR. This sample has approximately 250,000 clones, with 88% found just once. The sequencing input was PBMCs or T cells enriched from blood (not recorded which). These receptors were obtained from a woman aged 25-40 years who had recovered from COVID-19. Both conserved end residues are part of each CDR3. A D gene is named only where the DNA matches it firmly. Clone size is stated in some rows and not others, as once, few, many or a class when expanded.

J gene: TRBJ2-5
D gene: TRBD2
V gene: TRBV2
clone size: -
CDR3 protein: CASSEALRGEETQYF
CDR3 DNA: TGTGCCAGCAGTGAAGCGCTTCGGGGGGAAGAGACCCAGTACTTC

J gene: TRBJ2-7
D gene: -
V gene: TRBV6-4
clone size: -
CDR3 protein: CASRSGDRYEQYF
CDR3 DNA: TGTGCCAGCAGATCAGGGGACCGGTACGAGCAGTACTTC

J gene: TRBJ2-2
D gene: -
V gene: TRBV10-3
clone size: -
CDR3 protein: CAISDFRGRTGELFF
CDR3 DNA: TGTGCCATCAGTGATTTTAGAGGTCGCACCGGGGAGCTGTTTTTT

J gene: TRBJ1-2
D gene: -
V gene: TRBV5-1
clone size: -
CDR3 protein: CASSLDRTNYGYTF
CDR3 DNA: TGCGCCAGCAGCCTGGACAGAACTAACTATGGCTACACCTTC

J gene: TRBJ2-2
D gene: TRBD1
V gene: TRBV3-1/TRBV3-2
clone size: -
CDR3 protein: CASRTAGTVNTGELFF
CDR3 DNA: TGTGCCAGCAGAACCGCCGGGACAGTAAACACCGGGGAGCTGTTTTTT

J gene: TRBJ1-2
D gene: TRBD1
V gene: TRBV5-1
clone size: -
CDR3 protein: CASSRGQGGRDDGYTF
CDR3 DNA: TGCGCCAGCAGCCGCGGACAGGGAGGGCGGGACGATGGCTACACCTTC

J gene: TRBJ1-3
D gene: -
V gene: TRBV27
clone size: once
CDR3 protein: CASSLYWGRGSGNTIYF
CDR3 DNA: TGTGCCAGCAGTTTATACTGGGGGCGCGGGTCTGGAAACACCATATATTTT

J gene: TRBJ1-4
D gene: -
V gene: TRBV19
clone size: -
CDR3 protein: CASSIGKSATNEKLFF
CDR3 DNA: TGTGCCAGTAGTATCGGGAAATCAGCAACTAATGAAAAACTGTTTTTT

J gene: TRBJ1-1
D gene: -
V gene: TRBV9
clone size: -
CDR3 protein: CASSVVTANTEAFF
CDR3 DNA: TGTGCCAGCAGCGTAGTTACAGCGAACACTGAAGCTTTCTTT

J gene: TRBJ1-3
D gene: TRBD1
V gene: TRBV9
clone size: once
CDR3 protein: CASSVLGTGASGNTIYF
CDR3 DNA: TGTGCCAGCAGCGTACTGGGGACAGGCGCCTCTGGAAACACCATATATTTT

J gene: TRBJ1-4
D gene: TRBD1
V gene: TRBV20-1
clone size: few
CDR3 protein: CSASHRGRRTNEKLFF
CDR3 DNA: TGCAGTGCTAGTCACAGGGGGCGCCGGACTAATGAAAAACTGTTTTTT

J gene: TRBJ2-5
D gene: TRBD1
V gene: TRBV5-1
clone size: -
CDR3 protein: CASSPGDRAKTQYF
CDR3 DNA: TGCGCCAGCAGCCCGGGGGACAGGGCTAAGACCCAGTACTTC

J gene: TRBJ1-5
D gene: -
V gene: TRBV7-8
clone size: -
CDR3 protein: CASSRGGNQPQHF
CDR3 DNA: TGTGCCAGCAGCCGAGGAGGGAATCAGCCCCAGCATTTT

J gene: TRBJ2-1
D gene: TRBD1
V gene: TRBV9
clone size: once
CDR3 protein: CASSALGQGDNEQFF
CDR3 DNA: TGTGCCAGCAGCGCCCTGGGACAGGGGGACAATGAGCAGTTCTTC

J gene: TRBJ2-3
D gene: TRBD2
V gene: TRBV9
clone size: -
CDR3 protein: CASSVEAGEYTDTQYF
CDR3 DNA: TGTGCCAGCAGCGTAGAAGCGGGGGAGTACACAGATACGCAGTATTTT

J gene: TRBJ2-3
D gene: TRBD2
V gene: TRBV24-1
clone size: -
CDR3 protein: CATSDWGGGASTDTQYF
CDR3 DNA: TGTGCCACCAGTGATTGGGGCGGGGGGGCCAGCACAGATACGCAGTATTTT

J gene: TRBJ1-2
D gene: -
V gene: TRBV29-1
clone size: -
CDR3 protein: CSVLQGHGYTF
CDR3 DNA: TGCAGCGTCCTCCAGGGCCATGGCTACACCTTC

J gene: TRBJ2-2
D gene: -
V gene: TRBV27
clone size: -
CDR3 protein: CASGLITGELFF
CDR3 DNA: TGTGCCAGCGGGCTAATTACCGGGGAGCTGTTTTTT

J gene: TRBJ1-4
D gene: -
V gene: TRBV5-1
clone size: once
CDR3 protein: CASSLGPGLTNEKLFF
CDR3 DNA: TGCGCCAGCAGCTTGGGTCCTGGGCTAACTAATGAAAAACTGTTTTTT

J gene: TRBJ2-2
D gene: TRBD2
V gene: TRBV6-1
clone size: -
CDR3 protein: CASSVLAGRTNTGELFF
CDR3 DNA: TGTGCCAGCAGTGTGCTAGCGGGTAGGACCAACACCGGGGAGCTGTTTTTT

J gene: TRBJ1-5
D gene: -
V gene: TRBV5-1
clone size: -
CDR3 protein: CASSAGGGYNQPQHF
CDR3 DNA: TGCGCCAGCAGCGCCGGCGGGGGGTATAATCAGCCCCAGCATTTT

J gene: TRBJ2-5
D gene: -
V gene: TRBV12-3/TRBV12-4
clone size: -
CDR3 protein: CASTIGQKETQYF
CDR3 DNA: TGTGCCAGCACCATAGGACAGAAAGAGACCCAGTACTTC

J gene: TRBJ1-5
D gene: -
V gene: TRBV19
clone size: -
CDR3 protein: CASSGEGWSQPQHF
CDR3 DNA: TGTGCCAGTAGTGGTGAGGGTTGGAGTCAGCCCCAGCATTTT

J gene: TRBJ2-7
D gene: TRBD1
V gene: TRBV7-9
clone size: once
CDR3 protein: CASRDSRDYEQYF
CDR3 DNA: TGTGCCAGCCGGGACAGCCGGGACTACGAGCAGTACTTC

J gene: TRBJ1-2
D gene: -
V gene: TRBV4-2
clone size: -
CDR3 protein: CASSQVGSDRNYGYTF
CDR3 DNA: TGTGCCAGCAGCCAAGTTGGTTCAGACAGGAACTATGGCTACACCTTC

J gene: TRBJ2-2
D gene: -
V gene: TRBV5-1
clone size: -
CDR3 protein: CASSFGDSDTGELFF
CDR3 DNA: TGCGCCAGCAGCTTCGGGGATTCGGACACCGGGGAGCTGTTTTTT

J gene: TRBJ1-1
D gene: TRBD1
V gene: TRBV27
clone size: -
CDR3 protein: CASSLSLDRGHVNTEAFF
CDR3 DNA: TGTGCCAGCAGTTTATCCCTTGACAGGGGGCATGTAAACACTGAAGCTTTCTTT

J gene: TRBJ2-2
D gene: -
V gene: TRBV7-8
clone size: -
CDR3 protein: CASSDRTYTGELFF
CDR3 DNA: TGTGCCAGCAGTGACAGGACTTACACCGGGGAGCTGTTTTTT

J gene: TRBJ2-5
D gene: -
V gene: TRBV18
clone size: -
CDR3 protein: CASSGGTKETQYF
CDR3 DNA: TGTGCCAGCTCGGGGGGTACCAAGGAGACCCAGTACTTC

J gene: TRBJ1-2
D gene: TRBD1
V gene: TRBV27
clone size: -
CDR3 protein: CASSLSRTGHGYTF
CDR3 DNA: TGTGCCAGCAGTTTATCTAGGACAGGGCACGGCTACACCTTC

J gene: TRBJ1-1
D gene: -
V gene: TRBV5-1
clone size: -
CDR3 protein: CASSSGVLNTEAFF
CDR3 DNA: TGCGCCAGCAGCTCAGGGGTTTTGAACACTGAAGCTTTCTTT

J gene: TRBJ2-1
D gene: TRBD2
V gene: TRBV10-3
clone size: once
CDR3 protein: CAISEGSGGQTQQFF
CDR3 DNA: TGTGCCATCAGTGAAGGCAGCGGGGGGCAAACGCAGCAGTTCTTC

J gene: TRBJ2-7
D gene: TRBD1
V gene: TRBV5-1
clone size: -
CDR3 protein: CASSLAPLDRGSYEQYF
CDR3 DNA: TGCGCCAGCAGCTTGGCCCCTCTTGACAGGGGATCCTACGAGCAGTACTTC

J gene: TRBJ1-4
D gene: TRBD1
V gene: TRBV5-6
clone size: -
CDR3 protein: CASSTVTGPEKLFF
CDR3 DNA: TGTGCCAGCAGCACGGTGACAGGGCCCGAAAAACTGTTTTTT

J gene: TRBJ1-6
D gene: TRBD1
V gene: TRBV27
clone size: -
CDR3 protein: CASSPGTAYNSPLHF
CDR3 DNA: TGTGCCAGCAGTCCCGGGACAGCATATAATTCACCCCTCCACTTT

J gene: TRBJ2-1
D gene: -
V gene: TRBV3-1/TRBV3-2
clone size: once
CDR3 protein: CASSELTPIHSDNEQFF
CDR3 DNA: TGTGCCAGCAGCGAACTAACTCCCATTCATTCCGACAATGAGCAGTTCTTC

J gene: TRBJ1-2
D gene: -
V gene: TRBV27
clone size: -
CDR3 protein: CASSIKMRDTPFSYGYTF
CDR3 DNA: TGTGCCAGCAGCATCAAGATGAGGGACACTCCCTTCTCCTATGGCTACACCTTC

J gene: TRBJ1-1
D gene: TRBD1
V gene: TRBV23-1
clone size: -
CDR3 protein: CASSHKGQGVLSTEAFF
CDR3 DNA: TGCGCCAGCAGTCACAAGGGACAGGGGGTATTATCCACTGAAGCTTTCTTT